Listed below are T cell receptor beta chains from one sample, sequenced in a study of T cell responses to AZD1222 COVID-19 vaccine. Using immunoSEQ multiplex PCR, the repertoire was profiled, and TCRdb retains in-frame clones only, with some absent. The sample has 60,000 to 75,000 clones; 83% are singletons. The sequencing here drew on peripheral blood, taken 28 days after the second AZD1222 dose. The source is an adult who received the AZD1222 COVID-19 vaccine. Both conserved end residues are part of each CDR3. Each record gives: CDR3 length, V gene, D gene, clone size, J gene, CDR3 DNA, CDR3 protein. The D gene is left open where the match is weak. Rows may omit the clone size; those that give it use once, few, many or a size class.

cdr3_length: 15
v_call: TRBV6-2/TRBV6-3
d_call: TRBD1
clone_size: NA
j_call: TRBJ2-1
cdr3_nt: TGTGCCAGCGGCCCCCGGGACAGGGTGTGGAATGAGCAGTTCTTC
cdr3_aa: CASGPRDRVWNEQFF

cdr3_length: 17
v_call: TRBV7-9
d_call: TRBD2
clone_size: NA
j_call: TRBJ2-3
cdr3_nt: TGTGCCAGCAGCCCACTAGCGGGGGGATTACGCACAGATACGCAGTATTTT
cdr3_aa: CASSPLAGGLRTDTQYF

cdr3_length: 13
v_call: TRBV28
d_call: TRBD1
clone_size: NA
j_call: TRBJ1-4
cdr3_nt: TGTGCCAGCAGGGGACAGGGATCCGAAAAACTGTTTTTT
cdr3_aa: CASRGQGSEKLFF

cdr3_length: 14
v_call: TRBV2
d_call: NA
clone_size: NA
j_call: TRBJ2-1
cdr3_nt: TGTGCCAGCAACTTACAGGGATCCTACAATGAGCAGTTCTTC
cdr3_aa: CASNLQGSYNEQFF

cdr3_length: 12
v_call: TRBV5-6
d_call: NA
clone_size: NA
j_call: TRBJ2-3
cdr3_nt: TGTGCCAGCAGCGGAATGGCAGATACGCAGTATTTT
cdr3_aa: CASSGMADTQYF

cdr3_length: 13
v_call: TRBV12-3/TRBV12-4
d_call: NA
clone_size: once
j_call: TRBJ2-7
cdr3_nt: TGTGCCAGCAGTCCGGGATACTCCTACGAGCAGTACTTC
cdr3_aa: CASSPGYSYEQYF

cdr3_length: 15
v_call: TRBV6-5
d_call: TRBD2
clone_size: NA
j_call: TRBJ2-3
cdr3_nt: TGTGCCAGCAGTCTCGGCGGGGGGGCTGGGTATACGCAGTATTTT
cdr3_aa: CASSLGGGAGYTQYF

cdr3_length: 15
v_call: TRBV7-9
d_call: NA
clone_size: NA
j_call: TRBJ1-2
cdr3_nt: TGTGCCAGCAGTTCATGGGGAGAACGGGGGTATGGCTACACCTTC
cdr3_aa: CASSSWGERGYGYTF

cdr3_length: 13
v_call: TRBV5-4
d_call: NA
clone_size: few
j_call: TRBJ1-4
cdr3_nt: TGTGCCAGCAGCTGGGGAGGGAATGAAAAACTGTTTTTT
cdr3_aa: CASSWGGNEKLFF

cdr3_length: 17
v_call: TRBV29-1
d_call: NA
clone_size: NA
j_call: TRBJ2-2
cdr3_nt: TGCAGCGTTGCCCGGGAGGTGGGGACACCGAACACCGGGGAGCTGTTTTTT
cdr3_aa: CSVAREVGTPNTGELFF

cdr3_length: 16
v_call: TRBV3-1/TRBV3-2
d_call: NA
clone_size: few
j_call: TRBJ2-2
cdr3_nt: TGTGCCAGCAGCCAAGCTGTCCTTTTTGCCACCGGGGAGCTGTTTTTT
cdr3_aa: CASSQAVLFATGELFF

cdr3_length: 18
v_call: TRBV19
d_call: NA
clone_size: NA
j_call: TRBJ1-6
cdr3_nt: TGTGCCAGTAGTAGCCCCCCAGGGATAGGGGGGAGTAATTCACCCCTCCACTTT
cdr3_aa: CASSSPPGIGGSNSPLHF

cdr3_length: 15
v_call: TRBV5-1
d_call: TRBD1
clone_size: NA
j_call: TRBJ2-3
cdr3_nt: TGCGCCAGCAGCCCGAGGGACAGGTACACAGATACGCAGTATTTT
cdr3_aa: CASSPRDRYTDTQYF

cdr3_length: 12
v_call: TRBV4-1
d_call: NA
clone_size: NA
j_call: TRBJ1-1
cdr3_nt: TGCGCCAGCAGCCAAGGGAACACTGAAGCTTTCTTT
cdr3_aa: CASSQGNTEAFF

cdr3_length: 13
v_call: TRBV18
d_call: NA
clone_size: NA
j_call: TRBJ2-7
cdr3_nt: TGTGCCAGCTCACCAACTTGGACAGCCGAGCAGTACTTC
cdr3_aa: CASSPTWTAEQYF

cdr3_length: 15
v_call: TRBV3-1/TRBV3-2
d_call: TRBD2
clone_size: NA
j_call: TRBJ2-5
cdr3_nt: TGTGCCAGCAGCCAAGAAATCCTAGCGGGCGAGACCCAGTACTTC
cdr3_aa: CASSQEILAGETQYF

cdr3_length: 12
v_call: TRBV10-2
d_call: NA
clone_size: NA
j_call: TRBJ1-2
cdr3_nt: TGCGCCAGCATCGACAGTCTGAATGGCTACACCTTC
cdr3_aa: CASIDSLNGYTF

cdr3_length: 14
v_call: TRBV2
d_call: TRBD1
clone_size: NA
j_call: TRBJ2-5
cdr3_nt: TGTGCCAGCAAGGGGACAGCCTCCCAAGAGACCCAGTACTTC
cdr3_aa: CASKGTASQETQYF

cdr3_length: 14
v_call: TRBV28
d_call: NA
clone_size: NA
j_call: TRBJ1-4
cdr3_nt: TGTGCCAGCATTGGGGGGGCAACTAATGAAAAACTGTTTTTT
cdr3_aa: CASIGGATNEKLFF

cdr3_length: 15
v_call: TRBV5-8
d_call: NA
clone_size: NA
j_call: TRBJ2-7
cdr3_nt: TGTGCCAGCAGCTTCCGGGGTACCCTCTCCTACGAGCAGTACTTC
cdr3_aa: CASSFRGTLSYEQYF

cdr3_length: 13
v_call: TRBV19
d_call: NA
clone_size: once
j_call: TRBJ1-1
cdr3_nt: TGTGCCAGTAGTATCCGCCTCGTCACTGAAGCTTTCTTT
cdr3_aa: CASSIRLVTEAFF

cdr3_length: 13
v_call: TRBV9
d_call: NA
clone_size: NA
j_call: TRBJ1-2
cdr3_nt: TGTGCCAGCAGCGTGAGGGAATCCTATGGCTACACCTTC
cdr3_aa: CASSVRESYGYTF

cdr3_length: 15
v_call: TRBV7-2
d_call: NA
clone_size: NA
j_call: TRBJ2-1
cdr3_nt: TGTGCCAGCAGCTTAGCTGGCCAGGGGTACAATGAGCAGTTCTTC
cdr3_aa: CASSLAGQGYNEQFF

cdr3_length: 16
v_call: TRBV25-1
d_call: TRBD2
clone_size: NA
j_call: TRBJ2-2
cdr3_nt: TGTGCCAGCAGTGGGATACTAGCGGCAAACACCGGGGAGCTGTTTTTT
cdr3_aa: CASSGILAANTGELFF

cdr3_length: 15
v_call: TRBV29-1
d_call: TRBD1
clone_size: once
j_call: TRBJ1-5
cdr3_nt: TGCAGCGCGACCGGGACAGGGAACGGCAATCAGCCCCAGCATTTT
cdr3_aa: CSATGTGNGNQPQHF

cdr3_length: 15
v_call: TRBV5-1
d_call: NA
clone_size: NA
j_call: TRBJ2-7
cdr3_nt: TGCGCCAGCAGCTTGTTAAAGGGTTCGAGCCACGAGCAGTACTTC
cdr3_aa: CASSLLKGSSHEQYF

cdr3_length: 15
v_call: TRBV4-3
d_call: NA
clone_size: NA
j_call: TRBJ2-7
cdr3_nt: TGCGCCAGCAGCCAAGATCGAGTAGGGGGCTACGAGCAGTACTTC
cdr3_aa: CASSQDRVGGYEQYF

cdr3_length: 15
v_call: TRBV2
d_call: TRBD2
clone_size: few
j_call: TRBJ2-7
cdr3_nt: TGTGCCAGCACAGCAACCCGGGCGGGGGACTACGAGCAGTACTTC
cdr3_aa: CASTATRAGDYEQYF

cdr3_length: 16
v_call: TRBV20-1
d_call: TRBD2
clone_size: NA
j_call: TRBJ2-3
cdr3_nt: TGCAGTGCTAGTCACCGGGGGGTAATTTTCACAGATACGCAGTATTTT
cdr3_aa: CSASHRGVIFTDTQYF

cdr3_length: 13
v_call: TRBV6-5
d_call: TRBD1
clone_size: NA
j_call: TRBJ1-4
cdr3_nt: TGTGCCAGCCGGACAGGCCTTAATGAAAAACTGTTTTTT
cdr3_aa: CASRTGLNEKLFF

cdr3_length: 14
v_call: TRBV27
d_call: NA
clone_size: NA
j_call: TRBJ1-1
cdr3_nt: TGTGCCAGCAGTGGAGCCGGGGCGTACACTGAAGCTTTCTTT
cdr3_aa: CASSGAGAYTEAFF

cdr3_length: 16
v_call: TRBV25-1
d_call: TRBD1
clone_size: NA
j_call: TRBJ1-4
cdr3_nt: TGTGCCAGCAGTAATAGAATCGGGACAGGCTATGAAAAACTGTTTTTT
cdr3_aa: CASSNRIGTGYEKLFF

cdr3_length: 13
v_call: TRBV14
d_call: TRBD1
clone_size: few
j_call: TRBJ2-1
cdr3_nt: TGTGCCAGCAGCCAAGGGGACAGGGATGTGCTGTTCTTC
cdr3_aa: CASSQGDRDVLFF

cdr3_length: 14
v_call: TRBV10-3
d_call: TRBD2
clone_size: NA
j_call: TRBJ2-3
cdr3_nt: TGTGCCACCCTCGGACTAGCCCCAACAGATACGCAGTATTTT
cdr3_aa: CATLGLAPTDTQYF

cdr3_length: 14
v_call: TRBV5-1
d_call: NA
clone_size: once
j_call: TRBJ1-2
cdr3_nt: TGCGCCAGCAGCAAAGAACAGGGAGAAGGGGGCTACACCTTC
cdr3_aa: CASSKEQGEGGYTF

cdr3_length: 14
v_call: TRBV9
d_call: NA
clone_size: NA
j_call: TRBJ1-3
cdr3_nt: TGTGCCAGCAGCGACTCGATGGCTGGAAACACCATATATTTT
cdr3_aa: CASSDSMAGNTIYF

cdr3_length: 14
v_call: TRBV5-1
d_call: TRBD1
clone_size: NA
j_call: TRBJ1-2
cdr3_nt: TGCGCCAGCAGCTGGGGGACAGGGATTGAAGGCTACACCTTC
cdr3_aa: CASSWGTGIEGYTF

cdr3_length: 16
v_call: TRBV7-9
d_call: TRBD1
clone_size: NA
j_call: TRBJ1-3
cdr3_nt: TGTGCCAGCAGGGGACAGGGGCCCCACTCTGGAAACACCATATATTTT
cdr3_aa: CASRGQGPHSGNTIYF

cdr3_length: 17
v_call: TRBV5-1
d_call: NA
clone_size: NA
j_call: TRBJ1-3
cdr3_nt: TGCGCCAGCAGCCCCGGGACGGTGCTTCGGGGGGGAGACACCATATATTTT
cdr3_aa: CASSPGTVLRGGDTIYF

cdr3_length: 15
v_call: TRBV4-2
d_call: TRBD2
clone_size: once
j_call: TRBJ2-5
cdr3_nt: TGTGCCAGCAGCCAACTAGCGGGGCGCCAAGAGACCCAGTACTTC
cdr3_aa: CASSQLAGRQETQYF

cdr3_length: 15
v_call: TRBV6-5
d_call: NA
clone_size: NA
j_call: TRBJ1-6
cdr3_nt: TGTGCCAGCAGTTACTCAGGCCAGGCTAATTCACCCCTCCACTTT
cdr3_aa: CASSYSGQANSPLHF

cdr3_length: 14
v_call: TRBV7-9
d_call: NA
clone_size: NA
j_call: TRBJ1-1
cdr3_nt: TGTGCCAGCAGCTTAGTAGGGGTCAACACTGAAGCTTTCTTT
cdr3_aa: CASSLVGVNTEAFF

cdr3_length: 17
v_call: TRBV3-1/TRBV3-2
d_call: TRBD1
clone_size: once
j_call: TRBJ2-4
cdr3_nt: TGTGCCAGCAGCCACCTTACGGGACAGGGGAGGAAAAACATTCAGTACTTC
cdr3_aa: CASSHLTGQGRKNIQYF

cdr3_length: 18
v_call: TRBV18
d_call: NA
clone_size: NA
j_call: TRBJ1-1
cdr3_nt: TGTGCCAGCTCACCATCCCCTACTACCACAGGGTTGAACACTGAAGCTTTCTTT
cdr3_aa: CASSPSPTTTGLNTEAFF

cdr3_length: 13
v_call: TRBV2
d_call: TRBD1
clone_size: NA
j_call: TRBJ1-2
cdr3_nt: TGTGCCAGCAGCCAGGGACAGTACTATGGCTACACCTTC
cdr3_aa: CASSQGQYYGYTF

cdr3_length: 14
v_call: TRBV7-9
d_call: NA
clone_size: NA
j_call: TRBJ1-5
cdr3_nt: TGTGCCAGCAGCTTAAGAACGATAAATCAGCCCCAGCATTTT
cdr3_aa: CASSLRTINQPQHF

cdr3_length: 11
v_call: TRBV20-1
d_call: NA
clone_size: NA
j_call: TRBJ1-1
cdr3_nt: TGCAGTGCTAGAGGGGGTACTGAAGCTTTCTTT
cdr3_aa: CSARGGTEAFF

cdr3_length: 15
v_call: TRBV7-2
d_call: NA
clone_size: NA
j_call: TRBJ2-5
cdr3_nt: TGTGCCAGCAGCTTAAACGGGGGAGGGGGAGAGACCCAGTACTTC
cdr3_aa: CASSLNGGGGETQYF

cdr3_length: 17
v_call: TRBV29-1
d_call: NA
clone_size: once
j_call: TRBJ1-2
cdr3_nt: TGCAGCGTTGATGGAGTTGAGTGGGCGGGCAACAAGGGAGGCTACACCTTC
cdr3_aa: CSVDGVEWAGNKGGYTF

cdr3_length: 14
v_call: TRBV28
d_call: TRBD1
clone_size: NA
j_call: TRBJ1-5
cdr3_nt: TGTGCCAGCAGTCCGACAGGGCCCAATCAGCCCCAGCATTTT
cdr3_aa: CASSPTGPNQPQHF

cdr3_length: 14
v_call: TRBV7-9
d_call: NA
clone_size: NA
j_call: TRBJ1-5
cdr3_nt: TGTGCCAGCAGCTTAGCTTATAGCAATCAGCCCCAGCATTTT
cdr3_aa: CASSLAYSNQPQHF